This is a list of T cell receptor beta chains from one sample in a study of cytomegalovirus exposure and HLA in healthy donors. Some clones are missing from TCRdb's copy, which holds only in-frame ones; the method was immunoSEQ multiplex PCR. The sample carries 200,000 to 300,000 clones, 82% recorded once. Sequencing was carried out using PBMCs. The receptors shown here come from a woman in her thirties or forties in good health and CMV-seropositive. CDR3s include the opening cysteine and the closing phenylalanine or tryptophan.

CDR3aa,j_gene,v_gene
CASSWTGGNTEAFF,TRBJ1-1,TRBV4-1
CASSIGGGPELQPQHF,TRBJ1-5,TRBV19
CASSESQGAHYEQYF,TRBJ2-7,TRBV2
CASSPLLGQGGEKLFF,TRBJ1-4,TRBV9
CATSRQKGITNEKLFF,TRBJ1-4,TRBV15
CSARTGAGGTEAFF,TRBJ1-1,TRBV29-1
CASSLGQSGQFF,TRBJ2-1,TRBV27
CASSPGLAGVGPYNEQFF,TRBJ2-1,TRBV5-5
CASSSAPGQGNQPQHF,TRBJ1-5,TRBV18
CASSPRGGTDTQYF,TRBJ2-3,TRBV6-5
CASSRDRGNEKLFF,TRBJ1-4,TRBV7-8
CASSGGGGPTDTQYF,TRBJ2-3,TRBV9
CASRAEEWRYEQYF,-,TRBV6-6
CASSVGASGSGGTDTQYF,TRBJ2-3,TRBV9
CASSGRGREDQETQYF,TRBJ2-5,TRBV5-6
CASSLRAGMNTEAFF,TRBJ1-1,TRBV7-9
CAISEDRGNTEAFF,TRBJ1-1,TRBV10-3
CASSLAMDFQETQYF,TRBJ2-5,TRBV7-7
CASTGLAGAADTQYF,TRBJ2-3,TRBV19
CASSLGLAGDQQYF,TRBJ2-7,TRBV13
CASSKNIRGIDYGYTF,TRBJ1-2,TRBV4-1
CAISNRGTSYNEQFF,TRBJ2-1,TRBV10-3
CASSIPRTGLPATNEKLFF,TRBJ1-4,TRBV19
CASSSEGGQKTQYF,TRBJ2-5,TRBV6-5
CASSDEGGQPQHF,TRBJ1-5,TRBV6-4
CASSPGGRTGVTYEQYF,TRBJ2-7,TRBV11-1
CAWEQGGETQYF,TRBJ2-5,TRBV30
CASSSTGLGETQYF,TRBJ2-5,TRBV6-5
CAWRNGGYTF,TRBJ1-2,TRBV30
CASSLAGGIQYF,TRBJ2-4,TRBV7-2
CASSQDPQGNTEAFF,TRBJ1-1,TRBV4-1
CASSRTSGGTDTQYF,TRBJ2-3,TRBV6-5
CAGQGGVRSNEKLFF,TRBJ1-4,TRBV6-1
CAWSAAGFDGYTF,TRBJ1-2,TRBV30
CASSLGTSGIETQYF,TRBJ2-5,TRBV11-2
CASSLPGTAGYGYTF,TRBJ1-2,TRBV28
CASSEEATGELFF,TRBJ2-2,TRBV2
CASSPSSGGLHTDTQYF,TRBJ2-3,TRBV4-1
CASNTPTEVTHTGELFF,TRBJ2-2,TRBV19